This T cell receptor beta chain came from a study of blood T cell repertoires in COVID-19. Per the germline V gene, CDR1 is DFQATT and CDR2 is SNEGSKA (reference sequence). Between the trimmed V and J ends, which lost 7 bases and 5 bases, there was a span of 8 bases. CDR3 length equals 11 residues. Seattle cases were enrolled at active infection and followed longitudinally. Measured with immunoSEQ multiplex PCR; TCRdb has only the in-frame clones, and not every one. This table holds 200,000 to 250,000 clones, more than 80% found once. The origin of this receptor is a man aged 25-45 years with COVID-19, enrolled during active disease. V usage is TRBV20-1 and J usage is TRBJ1-4; D gene uncertain. The sequencing input was peripheral blood. The CDR3 reads CSVGGNEKLFF. The DNA of the CDR3 is TGCAGTGTAGGAGGGAATGAAAAACTGTTTTTT.